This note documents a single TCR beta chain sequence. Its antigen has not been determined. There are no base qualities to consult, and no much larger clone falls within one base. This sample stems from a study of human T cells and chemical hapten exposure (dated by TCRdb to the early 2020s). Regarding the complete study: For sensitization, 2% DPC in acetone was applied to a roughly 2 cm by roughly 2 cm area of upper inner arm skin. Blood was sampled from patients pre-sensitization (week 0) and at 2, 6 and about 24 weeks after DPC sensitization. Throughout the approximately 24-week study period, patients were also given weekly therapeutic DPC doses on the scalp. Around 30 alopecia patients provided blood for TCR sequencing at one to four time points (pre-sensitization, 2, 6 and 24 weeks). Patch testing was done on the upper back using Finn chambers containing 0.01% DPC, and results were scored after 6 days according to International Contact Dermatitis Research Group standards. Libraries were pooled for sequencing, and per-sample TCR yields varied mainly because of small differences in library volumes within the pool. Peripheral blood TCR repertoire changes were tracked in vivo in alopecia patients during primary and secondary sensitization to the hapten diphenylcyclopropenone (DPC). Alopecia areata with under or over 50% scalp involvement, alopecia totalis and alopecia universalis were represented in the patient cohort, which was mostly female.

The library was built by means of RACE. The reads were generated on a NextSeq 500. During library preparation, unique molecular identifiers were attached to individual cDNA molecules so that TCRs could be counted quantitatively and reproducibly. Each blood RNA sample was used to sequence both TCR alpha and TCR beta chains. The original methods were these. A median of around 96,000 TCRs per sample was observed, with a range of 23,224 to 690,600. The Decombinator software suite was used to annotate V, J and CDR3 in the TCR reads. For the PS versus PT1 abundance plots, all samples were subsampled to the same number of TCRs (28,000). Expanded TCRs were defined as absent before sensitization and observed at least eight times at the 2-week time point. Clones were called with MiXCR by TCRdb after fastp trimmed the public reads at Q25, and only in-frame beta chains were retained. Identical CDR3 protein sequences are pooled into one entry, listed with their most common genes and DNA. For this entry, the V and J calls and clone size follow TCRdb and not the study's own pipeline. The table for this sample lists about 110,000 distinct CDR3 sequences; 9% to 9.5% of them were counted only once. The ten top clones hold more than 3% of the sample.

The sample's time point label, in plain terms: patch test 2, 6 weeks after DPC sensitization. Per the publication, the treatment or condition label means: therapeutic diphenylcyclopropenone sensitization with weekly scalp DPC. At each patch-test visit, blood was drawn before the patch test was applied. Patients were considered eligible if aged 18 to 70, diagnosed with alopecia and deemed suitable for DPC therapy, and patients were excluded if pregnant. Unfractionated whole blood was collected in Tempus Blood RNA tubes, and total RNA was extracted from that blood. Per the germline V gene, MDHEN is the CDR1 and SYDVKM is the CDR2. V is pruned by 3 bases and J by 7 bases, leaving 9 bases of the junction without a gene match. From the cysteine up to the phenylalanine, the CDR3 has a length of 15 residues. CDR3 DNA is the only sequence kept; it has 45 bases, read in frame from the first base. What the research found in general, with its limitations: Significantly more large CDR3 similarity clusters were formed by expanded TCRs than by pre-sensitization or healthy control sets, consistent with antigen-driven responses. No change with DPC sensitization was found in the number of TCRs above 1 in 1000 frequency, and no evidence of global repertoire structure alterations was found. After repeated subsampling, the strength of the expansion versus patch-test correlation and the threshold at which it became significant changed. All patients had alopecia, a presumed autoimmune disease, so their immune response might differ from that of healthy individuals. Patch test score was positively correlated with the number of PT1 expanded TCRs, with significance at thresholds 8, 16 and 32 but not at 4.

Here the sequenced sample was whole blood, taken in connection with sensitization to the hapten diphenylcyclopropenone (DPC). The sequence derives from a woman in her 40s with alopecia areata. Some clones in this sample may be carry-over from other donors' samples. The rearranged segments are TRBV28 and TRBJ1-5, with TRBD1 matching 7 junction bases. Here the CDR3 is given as CASSLIRQGGQPQHF. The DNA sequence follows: TGTGCCAGCAGTTTGATAAGACAGGGTGGCCAGCCCCAGCATTTT.